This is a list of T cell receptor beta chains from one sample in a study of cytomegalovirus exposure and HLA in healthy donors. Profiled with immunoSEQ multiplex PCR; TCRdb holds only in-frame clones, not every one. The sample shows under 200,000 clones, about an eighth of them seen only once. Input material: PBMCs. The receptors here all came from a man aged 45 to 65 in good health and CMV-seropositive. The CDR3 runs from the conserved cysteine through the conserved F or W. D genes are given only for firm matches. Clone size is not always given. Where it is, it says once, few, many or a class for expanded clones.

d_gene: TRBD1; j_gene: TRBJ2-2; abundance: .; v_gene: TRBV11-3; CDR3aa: CASSVAGTGGITGELFF; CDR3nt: TGTGCCAGCAGCGTGGCCGGGACAGGGGGCATAACCGGGGAGCTGTTTTTT
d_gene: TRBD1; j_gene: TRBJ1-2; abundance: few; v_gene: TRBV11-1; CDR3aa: CASSRPGGYGYTF; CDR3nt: TGTGCCAGCAGCCGCCCAGGGGGGTATGGCTACACCTTC
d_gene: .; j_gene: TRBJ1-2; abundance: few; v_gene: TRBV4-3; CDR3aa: CASSHKSGGAEGYTF; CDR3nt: TGCGCCAGCAGCCATAAAAGCGGGGGCGCAGAGGGCTACACCTTC
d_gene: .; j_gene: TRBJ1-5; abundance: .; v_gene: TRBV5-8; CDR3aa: CASSLGREEQPQHF; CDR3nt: TGTGCCAGCAGCTTGGGTAGGGAGGAGCAGCCCCAGCATTTT
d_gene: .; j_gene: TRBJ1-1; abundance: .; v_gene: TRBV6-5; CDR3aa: CASSPQRGNTEAFF; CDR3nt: TGTGCCAGCAGTCCGCAAAGGGGAAACACTGAAGCTTTCTTT
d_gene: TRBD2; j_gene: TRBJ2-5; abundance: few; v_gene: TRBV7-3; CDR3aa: CASSSGGAQYF; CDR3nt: TGTGCCAGCAGCTCCGGGGGGGCCCAGTACTTC
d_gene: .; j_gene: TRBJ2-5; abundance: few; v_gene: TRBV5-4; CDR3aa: CASSGEPKETQYF; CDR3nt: TGTGCCAGCAGCGGGGAGCCAAAAGAGACCCAGTACTTC
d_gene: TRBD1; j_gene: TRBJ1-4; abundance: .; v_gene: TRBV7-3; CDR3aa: CASSFHPGTGRPINEKLFF; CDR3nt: TGTGCCAGCAGCTTTCACCCCGGGACAGGGAGGCCAATTAATGAAAAACTGTTTTTT
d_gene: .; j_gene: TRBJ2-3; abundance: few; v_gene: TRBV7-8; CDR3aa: CASSLGGGPDTQYF; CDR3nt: TGTGCCAGCAGCTTAGGGGGGGGCCCAGATACGCAGTATTTT
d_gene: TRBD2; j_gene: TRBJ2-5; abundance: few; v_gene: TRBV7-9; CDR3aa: CASSFGGSKETQYF; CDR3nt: TGTGCCAGCAGCTTCGGGGGGTCTAAAGAGACCCAGTACTTC
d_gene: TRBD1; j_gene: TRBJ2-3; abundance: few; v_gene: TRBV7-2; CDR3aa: CASSSFRGTDTQYF; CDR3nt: TGTGCCAGCAGCAGCTTCAGGGGGACAGATACGCAGTATTTT
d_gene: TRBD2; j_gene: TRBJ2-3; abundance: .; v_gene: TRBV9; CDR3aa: CASSVGRAGGADTQYF; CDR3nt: TGTGCCAGCAGCGTAGGAAGGGCGGGGGGCGCAGATACGCAGTATTTT
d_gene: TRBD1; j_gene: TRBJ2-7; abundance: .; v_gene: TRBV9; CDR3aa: CASSPYDRAYEQYF; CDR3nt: TGTGCCAGCAGCCCCTACGACAGGGCCTACGAGCAGTACTTC
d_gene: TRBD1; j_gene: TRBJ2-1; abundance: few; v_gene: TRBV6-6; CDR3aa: CASFQGARNEQFF; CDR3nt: TGTGCCAGCTTCCAGGGGGCGCGGAATGAGCAGTTCTTC
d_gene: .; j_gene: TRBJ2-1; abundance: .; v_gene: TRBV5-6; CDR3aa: CASSLSYNEQFF; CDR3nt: TGTGCCAGCAGCCTGAGTTACAATGAGCAGTTCTTC
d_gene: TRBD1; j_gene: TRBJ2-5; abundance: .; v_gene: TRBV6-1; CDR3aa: CASSEGTGQETQYF; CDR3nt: TGTGCCAGCAGTGAAGGGACAGGGCAAGAGACCCAGTACTTC
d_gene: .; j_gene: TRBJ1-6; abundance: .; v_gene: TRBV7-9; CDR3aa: CASSQTGNSYNSPLHF; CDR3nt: TGTGCCAGCAGCCAAACAGGAAACTCCTATAATTCACCCCTCCACTTT
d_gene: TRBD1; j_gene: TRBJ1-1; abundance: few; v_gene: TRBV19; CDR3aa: CASSVTGDGNTEAFF; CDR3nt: TGTGCCAGTAGTGTGACAGGGGACGGGAACACTGAAGCTTTCTTT
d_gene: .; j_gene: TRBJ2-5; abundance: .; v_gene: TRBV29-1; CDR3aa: CSVRSGWETQYF; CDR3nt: TGCAGCGTGCGGTCCGGGTGGGAGACCCAGTACTTC
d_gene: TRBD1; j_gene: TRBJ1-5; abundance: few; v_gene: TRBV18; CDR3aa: CASSRTGGTNQPQHF; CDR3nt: TGTGCCAGCTCACGGACAGGGGGTACCAATCAGCCCCAGCATTTT
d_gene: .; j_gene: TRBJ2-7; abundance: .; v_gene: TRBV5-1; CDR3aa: CASGAPGFDEQYF; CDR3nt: TGCGCCAGCGGCGCCCCGGGGTTCGACGAGCAGTACTTC
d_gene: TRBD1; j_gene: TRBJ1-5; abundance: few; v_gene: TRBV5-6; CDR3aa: CASSKGQGYQPQHF; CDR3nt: TGTGCCAGCAGCAAGGGACAGGGGTATCAGCCCCAGCATTTT
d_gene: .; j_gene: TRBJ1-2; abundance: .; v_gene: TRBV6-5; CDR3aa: CASCRLGDYGYTF; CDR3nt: TGTGCCAGCTGCCGGCTGGGAGACTATGGCTACACCTTC
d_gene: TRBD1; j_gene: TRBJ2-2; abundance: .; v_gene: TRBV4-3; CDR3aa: CASSQVGQGLGGELFF; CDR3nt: TGCGCCAGCAGCCAAGTAGGACAGGGGTTGGGCGGGGAGCTGTTTTTT
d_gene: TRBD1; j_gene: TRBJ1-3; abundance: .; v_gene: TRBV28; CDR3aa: CASRTGTGSYTIYF; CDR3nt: TGTGCCAGCAGAACCGGGACAGGGAGCTACACCATATATTTT
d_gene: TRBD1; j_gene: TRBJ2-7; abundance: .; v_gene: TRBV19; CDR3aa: CASSRDRAHEQYF; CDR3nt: TGTGCCAGTAGTCGGGACAGGGCCCACGAGCAGTACTTC
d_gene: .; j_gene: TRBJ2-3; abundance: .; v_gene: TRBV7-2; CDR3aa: CASSFYRTDTQYF; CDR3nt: TGTGCCAGCAGCTTCTACCGCACAGATACGCAGTATTTT
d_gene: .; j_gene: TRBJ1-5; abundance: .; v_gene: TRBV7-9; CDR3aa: CASSPGQRSNQPQHF; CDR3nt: TGTGCCAGCAGCCCGGGACAACGTAGCAATCAGCCCCAGCATTTT
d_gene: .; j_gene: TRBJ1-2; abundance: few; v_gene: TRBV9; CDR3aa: CASSVARGQGFTF; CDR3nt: TGTGCCAGCAGCGTAGCTCGAGGGCAGGGGTTCACCTTC
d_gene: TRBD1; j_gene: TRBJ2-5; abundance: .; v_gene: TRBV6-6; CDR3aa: CASSADRFQETQYF; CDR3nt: TGTGCCAGCAGTGCGGACAGGTTCCAAGAGACCCAGTACTTC
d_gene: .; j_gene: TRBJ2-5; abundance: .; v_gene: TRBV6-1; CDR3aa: CASSNIIQETQYF; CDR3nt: TGTGCCAGCAGCAACATTATCCAAGAGACCCAGTACTTC
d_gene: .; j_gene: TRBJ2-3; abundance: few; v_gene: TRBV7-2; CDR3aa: CASSLSSITDTQYF; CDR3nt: TGTGCCAGCAGCTTGTCGAGCATCACAGATACGCAGTATTTT
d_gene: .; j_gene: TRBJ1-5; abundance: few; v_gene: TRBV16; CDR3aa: CASSQSSSDQPQHF; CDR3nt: TGTGCCAGCAGCCAATCGAGCTCCGATCAGCCCCAGCATTTT
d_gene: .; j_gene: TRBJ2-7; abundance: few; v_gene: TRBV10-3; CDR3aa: CAISLRDTHSYEQYF; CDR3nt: TGTGCCATCAGCCTCCGGGACACCCACTCCTACGAGCAGTACTTC
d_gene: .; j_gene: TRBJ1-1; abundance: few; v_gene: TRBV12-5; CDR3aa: CASGLYHRDGEAFF; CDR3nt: TGTGCTAGTGGTTTGTATCACAGGGACGGGGAAGCTTTCTTT
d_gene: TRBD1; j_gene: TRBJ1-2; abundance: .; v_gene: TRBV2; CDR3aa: CASSSIPGQSYGYTF; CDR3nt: TGTGCCAGCAGTTCTATACCGGGACAGAGCTATGGCTACACCTTC
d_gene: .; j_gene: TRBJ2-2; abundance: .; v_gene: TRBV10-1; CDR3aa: CASSIRQAGELFF; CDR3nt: TGCGCCAGCAGCATTAGACAGGCCGGGGAGCTGTTTTTT
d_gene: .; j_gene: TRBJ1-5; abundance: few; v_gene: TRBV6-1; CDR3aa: CASSNNREQPQHF; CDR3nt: TGTGCCAGCAGTAACAATAGGGAGCAGCCCCAGCATTTT
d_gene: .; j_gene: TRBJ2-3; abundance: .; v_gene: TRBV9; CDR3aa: CASSVVPGGPQDTQYF; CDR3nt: TGTGCCAGCAGCGTAGTTCCGGGGGGCCCGCAAGATACGCAGTATTTT
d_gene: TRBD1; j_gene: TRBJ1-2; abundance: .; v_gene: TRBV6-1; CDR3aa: CASSQGQGVFGYTF; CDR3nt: TGTGCCAGCAGTCAGGGACAGGGGGTATTTGGCTACACCTTC
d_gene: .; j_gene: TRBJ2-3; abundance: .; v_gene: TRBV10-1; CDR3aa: CASSDGHRTDTQYF; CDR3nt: TGCGCCAGCAGTGATGGACACCGCACAGATACGCAGTATTTT
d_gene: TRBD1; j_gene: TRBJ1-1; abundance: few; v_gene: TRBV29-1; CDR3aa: CSVATPTGRRTEAFF; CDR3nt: TGCAGCGTTGCGACTCCGACAGGGCGAAGGACTGAAGCTTTCTTT